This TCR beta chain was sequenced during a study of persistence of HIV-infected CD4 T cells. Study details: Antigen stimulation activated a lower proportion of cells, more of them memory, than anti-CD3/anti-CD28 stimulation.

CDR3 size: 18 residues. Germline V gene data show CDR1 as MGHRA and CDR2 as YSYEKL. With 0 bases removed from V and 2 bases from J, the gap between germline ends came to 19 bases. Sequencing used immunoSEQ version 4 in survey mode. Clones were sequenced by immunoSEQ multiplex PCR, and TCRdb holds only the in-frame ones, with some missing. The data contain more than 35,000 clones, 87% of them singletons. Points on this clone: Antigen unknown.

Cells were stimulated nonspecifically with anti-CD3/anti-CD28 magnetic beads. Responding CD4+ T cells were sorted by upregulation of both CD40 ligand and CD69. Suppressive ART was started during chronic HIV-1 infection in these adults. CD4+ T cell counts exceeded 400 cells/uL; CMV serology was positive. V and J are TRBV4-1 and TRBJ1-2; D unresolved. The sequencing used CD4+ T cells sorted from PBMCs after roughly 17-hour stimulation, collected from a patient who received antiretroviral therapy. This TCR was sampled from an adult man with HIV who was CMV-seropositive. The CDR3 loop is CASSQEWGMQRFNYGYTF. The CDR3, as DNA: TGCGCCAGCAGCCAAGAGTGGGGAATGCAAAGATTCAACTATGGCTACACCTTC.